Listed below are T cell receptor beta chains from one sample, sequenced in a study of cytomegalovirus exposure and HLA in healthy donors. Generated by immunoSEQ multiplex PCR, the TCRdb table keeps only in-frame clones and is missing some. The repertoire consists of roughly 150,000 clones, with roughly 91% occurring once and the leading ten covering approximately 3.2%. The sample comprised PBMCs. Receptors were obtained from a woman aged 18-29 years in good health and CMV-seropositive. The CDR3 runs from the conserved cysteine through the conserved F or W. The D gene is left open where the match is weak. Only some rows state a clone size, as once, few, many or a class for expanded clones.

TRBJ1-2 - TRBV28 TRBD1 CASSQDRGNYGYTF TGTGCCAGCAGCCAAGACAGGGGGAACTATGGCTACACCTTC
TRBJ2-7 - TRBV19 - CASSIGPGNYEQYF TGTGCCAGTAGTATAGGTCCAGGAAACTACGAGCAGTACTTC
TRBJ2-1 - TRBV6-4 TRBD2 CASSPSGTSGYNEQFF TGTGCCAGCAGCCCAAGCGGGACTAGCGGATACAATGAGCAGTTCTTC
TRBJ2-1 - TRBV10-1 TRBD2 CASSDGRSYNEQFF TGCGCCAGCAGTGACGGGAGGTCCTACAATGAGCAGTTCTTC
TRBJ1-2 - TRBV27 TRBD1 CASRPTGIKVYYGYTF TGTGCCAGCAGACCGACAGGGATCAAGGTATATTATGGCTACACCTTC
TRBJ2-5 - TRBV27 TRBD1 CASSPRGPLETQYF TGTGCCAGCAGTCCCAGGGGGCCCCTAGAGACCCAGTACTTC
TRBJ1-5 - TRBV27 TRBD1 CASSQQGPINQPQHF TGTGCCAGCAGTCAACAGGGGCCGATCAATCAGCCCCAGCATTTT
TRBJ1-2 few TRBV5-1 TRBD1 CASTGQGLYGYTF TGCGCCAGCACCGGACAGGGCCTTTATGGCTACACCTTC
TRBJ2-7 - TRBV19 TRBD2 CASSSGLAMYEQYF TGTGCCAGTAGTAGCGGACTAGCGATGTACGAGCAGTACTTC
TRBJ2-7 - TRBV27 - CASSSNYEQYF TGTGCCAGCAGTTCAAACTACGAGCAGTACTTC
TRBJ2-1 - TRBV11-3 TRBD2 CASSLEVTSGSQQFF TGTGCCAGCAGCTTAGAGGTGACTAGCGGGAGTCAGCAGTTCTTC
TRBJ2-3 - TRBV11-2 TRBD2 CASSFTSGRALDTQYF TGTGCCAGCAGCTTTACAAGCGGGAGGGCCCTCGATACGCAGTATTTT
TRBJ2-5 - TRBV2 - CASNREETQYF TGTGCCAGCAACCGGGAGGAGACCCAGTACTTC
TRBJ1-1 - TRBV18 TRBD1 CASSPPGDRAEAFF TGTGCCAGCTCACCACCCGGGGACAGGGCTGAAGCTTTCTTT
TRBJ2-6 once TRBV5-1 - CASHHGGSGANVLTF TGCGCCAGCCATCACGGGGGATCTGGGGCCAACGTCCTGACTTTC
TRBJ1-3 - TRBV28 TRBD1 CASSYGQGAGYTIYF TGTGCCAGCAGTTACGGACAGGGGGCTGGTTACACCATATATTTT
TRBJ2-5 - TRBV2 - CASSVDTYQETQYF TGTGCCAGCAGTGTAGACACGTACCAAGAGACCCAGTACTTC
TRBJ2-7 once TRBV14 - CASSQMRLSNEQYF TGTGCCAGCAGCCAAATGCGACTCTCCAACGAGCAGTACTTC
TRBJ1-4 - TRBV18 - CASSPSGTNEKLFF TGTGCCAGCTCACCATCAGGGACTAATGAAAAACTGTTTTTT
TRBJ2-7 - TRBV19 TRBD2 CASSIAGTRIVYEQYF TGTGCCAGTAGTATAGCGGGGACTAGGATTGTCTACGAGCAGTACTTC
TRBJ2-1 - TRBV4-1 TRBD2 CASSQRQAGGQLDEQFF TGCGCCAGCAGCCAACGACAGGCGGGAGGGCAACTGGATGAGCAGTTCTTC
TRBJ2-5 - TRBV9 TRBD1 CASSVRPTGTETQYF TGTGCCAGCAGCGTAAGGCCGACAGGGACAGAGACCCAGTACTTC
TRBJ1-2 - TRBV9 - CASSVDSNYGYTF TGTGCCAGCAGCGTAGACAGTAACTATGGCTACACCTTC
TRBJ2-1 - TRBV9 TRBD2 CASSVGIPIPTSGRASRFNEQFF TGTGCCAGCAGCGTAGGAATACCGATACCGACTAGCGGGAGGGCCTCCCGTTTCAATGAGCAGTTCTTC
TRBJ2-7 - TRBV5-6 TRBD1 CASSQDRGQSYEQYF TGTGCCAGCAGCCAGGACAGGGGGCAAAGCTACGAGCAGTACTTC
TRBJ2-5 - TRBV30 - CAWKQYQETQYF TGTGCCTGGAAACAGTACCAAGAGACCCAGTACTTC
TRBJ2-1 - TRBV19 - CASSIRGSNEQFF TGTGCCAGTAGTATCAGGGGCAGCAATGAGCAGTTCTTC
TRBJ2-1 - TRBV4-1 - CASSHLAGTNEQFF TGCGCCAGCAGCCACCTCGCGGGAACCAATGAGCAGTTCTTC
TRBJ1-2 once TRBV29-1 TRBD1 CSVGDRAAGYTF TGCAGCGTTGGGGACAGGGCCGCTGGCTACACCTTC
TRBJ1-1 - TRBV30 - CAWVFGGSEAFF TGTGCCTGGGTTTTTGGAGGATCCGAAGCTTTCTTT
TRBJ2-3 - TRBV19 - CASRIARVTDTQYF TGTGCCAGTAGAATTGCCAGGGTGACAGATACGCAGTATTTT
TRBJ1-2 - TRBV13 TRBD1 CASSSTGGRLHGYTF TGTGCCAGCAGCTCGACAGGGGGTCGGTTGCATGGCTACACCTTC
TRBJ2-2 - TRBV6-6 - CASRSPLDGTGELFF TGTGCCAGCAGATCCCCACTAGATGGGACCGGGGAGCTGTTTTTT
TRBJ1-2 - TRBV29-1 - CSVLVNYGYTF TGCAGCGTTCTAGTTAACTATGGCTACACCTTC
TRBJ2-2 - TRBV9 TRBD1 CASTWGQADRTGELFF TGTGCCAGCACCTGGGGACAGGCTGATCGCACCGGGGAGCTGTTTTTT
TRBJ2-2 - TRBV6-5 TRBD2 CASGVAGVSTGELFF TGTGCCAGCGGCGTAGCGGGAGTGAGCACCGGGGAGCTGTTTTTT
TRBJ2-3 - TRBV7-6 - CASSSVNTDTQYF TGTGCCAGCAGCTCAGTTAACACAGATACGCAGTATTTT
TRBJ2-3 - TRBV5-4 TRBD2 CASSPWTSGSRDTQYF TGTGCCAGCAGCCCCTGGACTAGCGGGAGCCGAGATACGCAGTATTTT
TRBJ2-7 - TRBV9 TRBD2 CASGQGTSGTYEQYF TGTGCCAGCGGTCAAGGGACTAGCGGTACCTACGAGCAGTACTTC
TRBJ2-3 few TRBV10-3 TRBD2 CAISESTSASRGTDTQYF TGTGCCATCAGTGAGTCCACTAGCGCAAGTAGGGGCACAGATACGCAGTATTTT
TRBJ2-2 - TRBV7-3 TRBD2 CASSPSAGKKNTGELFF TGTGCCAGCAGCCCCTCAGCGGGAAAGAAGAACACCGGGGAGCTGTTTTTT
TRBJ1-1 once TRBV19 - CASSWAPNTEAFF TGTGCCAGTAGTTGGGCTCCGAACACTGAAGCTTTCTTT
TRBJ1-4 - TRBV2 TRBD1 CASRAGTAAEKLFF TGTGCCAGCAGAGCCGGGACAGCGGCAGAAAAACTGTTTTTT
TRBJ1-2 once TRBV30 TRBD1 CAWAGTGASYTF TGTGCCTGGGCAGGGACAGGGGCAAGCTACACCTTC
TRBJ1-4 - TRBV27 - CASTGGRREKLFF TGTGCCAGCACCGGGGGGAGGCGTGAAAAACTGTTTTTT
TRBJ1-5 - TRBV27 - CASTPLAGATEPQHF TGTGCCAGCACCCCCTTAGCAGGGGCGACGGAGCCCCAGCATTTT